This T cell receptor (beta chain) emerged from a study of T cells in Graves' hyperthyroidism and ophthalmopathy. Study conclusions and caveats: Peripheral blood also featured most of the thyroid clonotypes expanded above 0.001.

RNA transcripts yielded amplified TCR beta CDR3 regions. Primed by the HTBI set, a first-round RT-PCR was run on the TCR CDR3. Each CDR3 protein is one row after TCRdb ran MiXCR on the multiplex PCR reads. The table lists approximately 510,000 distinct CDR3 sequences, approximately 48% of them singletons. Comments on this clonotype: Its specificity is unknown.

Exclusions: uncontrolled infection, other autoimmune disease, pregnancy, lactation. Diagnoses used clinical symptoms, serum thyroxine and TRAb, thyroid ultrasound and orbital computed tomography. The receptor's source is an adult woman with Graves' disease, either hyperthyroidism or ophthalmopathy (not recorded which). The specimen sequenced was peripheral blood or thyroid tissue (not recorded which).

The CDR3 DNA reads TGCAGCGTTGAGGGGGCAGAGAAAGGCACTGAAGCTTTCTTT. This translates into CSVEGAEKGTEAFF. The V gene is TRBV29-1, the J gene TRBJ1-1, with D perhaps matching TRBD1 (6 bases). This CDR3 is built from 14 residues. V lost 3 bases to trimming and J lost 4 bases, with 15 bases between them. The germline CDR1 and CDR2 sequences are SQVTM and ANQGSEA.